The next 14 T cell receptor beta chains were all read from a single sample in a study of T cell repertoires in cytomegalovirus infection. No antigen is known for these receptors. TCRdb itself ran the reads through MiXCR, one entry per CDR3 protein. Of about 270,000 distinct CDR3 sequences listed, around 20% were seen once; the top ten hold roughly a fifth. This specimen was cultured PBMCs, taken from culture after CMV antigen stimulation. The receptors were sampled from a human donor in good health (CMV status not recorded). Some clones in this sample may be carry-over from other donors' samples.

The V gene is TRBV5-4, the J gene TRBJ1-2, with 9 positions matching TRBD1. CDR3 length: 14 amino acids. Germline trimming cut 0 bases from V and 7 bases from J; bases unmatched to any gene: 4. From germline, CDR1 is SGHNT and CDR2 YYREEE (reference sequence). For the CDR3, the DNA is TGTGCCAGCAGCTTGGTGGGGGACAGGGCTGGCTACACCTTC. Amino acids: CASSLVGDRAGYTF.

This chain connects TRBV12-3 or TRBV12-4 to TRBJ2-7; the match to TRBD2 covers 13 bases. Trimming removed 4 bases from V and 7 bases from J; junction bases left unmatched: 4. The CDR3 totals 14 residues. The CDR3 DNA reads TGTGCCAGCAGTTCGACTAGCGGGAGGTGGGAGCAGTACTTC. Its translation: CASSSTSGRWEQYF.

This clonotype was observed at least ten times. The rearrangement uses TRBV7-9 and TRBJ2-1; 15 nucleotides match TRBD2. Losses at the gene ends were 3 bases for V and 10 bases for J; bases not matched to a gene: 4. Per the germline V gene, CDR1 is SEHNR and CDR2 is FQNEAQ (reference sequence). CDR3 length: 15 amino acids. The CDR3 loop reads CASSFGLAGGREQFF. In DNA, the CDR3 is TGTGCCAGCAGCTTTGGACTAGCGGGGGGGCGGGAGCAGTTCTTC. The full variable domain, in which reference TRBV7-9 and TRBJ2-1 provide the parts outside the CDR3, is DTGVSQNPRHKITKRGQNVTFRCDPISEHNRLYWYRQTLGQGPEFLTYFQNEAQLEKSRLLSDRFSAERPKGSFSTLEIQRTEQGDSAMYLCASSFGLAGGREQFFGPGTRLTVL.

The chain has TRBV19 and TRBJ2-1; tentative D call: TRBD1 (5 bases). This CDR3 has 16 residues. V was pared by 1 base and J by 5 bases, with 15 bases between. The germline V gene has CDR1 LNHDA and CDR2 SQIVND (reference sequence). The DNA for the CDR3 is TGTGCCAGTAGTATAGGACAGTTGTTCGGTCACAATGAGCAGTTCTTC. It codes for CASSIGQLFGHNEQFF.

Turning to this clonotype: Here the CDR3 omits its conserved ending phenylalanine or tryptophan, so a read error is the likely source. The chain employs TRBV12-3 or TRBV12-4 and TRBJ1-1, with 7 bases fitting TRBD1. The CDR3 covers 13 residues. V shed 6 bases and J 0 bases; nucleotides not matched to a gene: 1. CDR3 DNA sequence: TGTGCCAGCAGAACAGGGGTGAACACTGAAGCTTTCTTA. Protein: CASRTGVNTEAFL.

This clonotype has more than one count but fewer than ten. J is TRBJ1-4 and V is TRBV25-1; no firm D call. The germline V and J ends were trimmed by 1 base and 5 bases, with 14 bases remaining between them. There are 16 residues in the CDR3. The germline CDR1 and CDR2 sequences are MGHDK and SYGVNS. CDR3 residues: CASSESGGSRNEKLFF. Written as DNA, the CDR3 is TGTGCCAGCAGTGAATCAGGTGGCAGCCGGAATGAAAAACTGTTTTTT.

The V and J genes are TRBV6-1 and TRBJ2-7; 7 nucleotides agree with TRBD2. V lost 4 bases and J lost 2; bases outside the gene matches: 11. The CDR3 consists of 16 residues. CDR1 and CDR2 from the germline V gene are MNHNS and SASEGT. The CDR3 DNA reads as TGTGCCAGCAGTGCCTACGGGACTACAGCTACCTACGAGCAGTACGTC. It is translated as CASSAYGTTATYEQYV.

The chain joins TRBV20-1 to TRBJ1-1; unclear D gene. This CDR3 region has 12 residues. Germline loops: CDR1 DFQATT, CDR2 SNEGSKA (reference sequence). Trimming removed 6 bases from V and 0 bases from J, with 8 bases in between. Written as DNA, the CDR3 is TGCAGTGCCCTAGAGATGAACACTGAAGCTTTCTTT. Translating it yields CSALEMNTEAFF.

The table lists this clonotype with a few counts. V gene TRBV5-5 combines with J gene TRBJ2-4, with D perhaps TRBD2 (6 bases). The germline gives CDR1 SGHKS, CDR2 YYEKEE (reference sequence). The CDR3 length is 14 residues. V lost 1 base to trimming and J lost 7 bases, with 12 bases between them. The CDR3 DNA follows: TGTGCCAGCAGCTTGTCGCAGGAGGGGAACATTCAGTACTTC. Its translation is CASSLSQEGNIQYF.

The chain uses TRBV4-3 and TRBJ2-7; 8 nucleotides agree with TRBD2. Looked up from germline, CDR1 is LGHNA and CDR2 is YSLEER. Trimming took 1 base from V and 5 from J; bases not matched to a gene: 4. The CDR3 totals 14 residues. CDR3 bases: TGCGCCAGCAGCCAAGTCGGGAGGGCCAACGAGCAGTACTTC. Its protein is CASSQVGRANEQYF.

This clonotype was detected only once. The V call is TRBV12-3 or TRBV12-4, the J call TRBJ1-4; D unclear. V was shortened by 3 bases and J by 8 bases, with 10 bases between the two germline ends. The length of the CDR3 is 13 residues. The CDR3 DNA sequence: TGTGCCAGCAGTTTGGCCCCCGGCGAAAAACTGTTTTTT. Amino acids: CASSLAPGEKLFF.

The sample holds one count of this clonotype. The chain links TRBV15 to TRBJ2-3, with D perhaps assigned TRBD1 or TRBD2 (5 bases each). The germline CDR1 and CDR2 sequences are LNHNV and YYDKDF (reference sequence). Trimming cost V 1 base and J 5 bases, with 16 bases left between them. The CDR3 spans 16 residues. The CDR3 nucleotides are TGTGCCACCAGCAGAGGGGGGTACCCCCGGGAAGATACGCAGTATTTT. This sequence encodes CATSRGGYPREDTQYF.

The CDR3 coding sequence is TGTGCCAGTAGTCCGCCGCGGACGCTGACCTACGAGCAGTACTTC. Amino acid sequence: CASSPPRTLTYEQYF. This chain joins TRBV19 and TRBJ2-7, with D uncertain. Per germline, CDR1 LNHDA and CDR2 SQIVND (reference sequence). V was cut by 5 bases and J by 2 bases, with 16 bases left in between. The CDR3 has 15 amino acids.

V and J are TRBV9 and TRBJ2-1, with 11 bases lining up with TRBD2. CDR1 and CDR2 from the germline V gene are SGDLS and YYNGEE. The V segment lost 4 bases and the J segment 6 bases; nucleotides outside the gene matches: 15. CDR3 length equals 18 residues. This CDR3 reads CASSPTPHTSGRGNEQFF. In DNA, the CDR3 is TGTGCCAGCAGCCCAACCCCCCATACTAGCGGGAGAGGCAATGAGCAGTTCTTC.